This T cell receptor beta chain appears in the sequencing data of a study of CD8+ T cells in alopecia areata (dated by TCRdb to 2016 to 2019). About the investigation overall: High-throughput TCRbeta sequencing was used to examine T cell clonal expansion in alopecia areata in both the C3H/HeJ mouse model and human patients. RNA came from the PAXgene miRNA kit for fixed scalp, the miRNeasy kit for PBMCs, and the RNeasy kit for mouse skin. Clonality in the scalp was compared among normal scalp (n=4), patchy alopecia areata scalp (n=8), and alopecia totalis/universalis scalp (n=8). In humans, TCRbeta sequencing was performed on scalp tissue and on sorted CD4+ and CD8+ peripheral blood T cells from healthy controls and from patients with patchy or totalis/universalis alopecia areata. TCRbeta CDR3 regions were amplified by immunoSEQ multiplex PCR using 35 Vbeta forward and 13 Jbeta reverse primers. What the study reported, not specific to this receptor: Higher clonality and more expanded CD8+ clones were observed in lesional scalp than in normal scalp, particularly in alopecia totalis/universalis, a finding suggestive of antigenic drive. Shared TCR sequences between patients were less evident than in mice, which may be partly attributable to HLA diversity in the patient population. Scalp TCR repertoire analysis is complicated because resident alphabeta T cells in normal human skin are also sequenced, whereas mouse skin is dominated by gammadelta T cells.

PBMCs were isolated by density centrifugation and stained for CD3, CD4 and CD8, and CD4+ and CD8+ T cells were sorted on a FACSAria. Scalp biopsies and blood samples were obtained from unaffected controls. Libraries were built with the immunoSEQ multiplex PCR assay. RNA was extracted from all samples and reverse transcribed into cDNA, which served as template for TCR sequencing. First-strand cDNA was synthesized using SuperScript III with a 2:1 mix of oligo-dT and random hexamers. Amplification bias was assessed with a synthetic immune receptor repertoire, and residual bias was removed computationally. The authors' analysis ran thus. Raw reads were preprocessed for error removal, and CDR3 was defined according to IMGT conventions as running from the conserved cysteine to phenylalanine. Clonality was computed as 1 minus the Shannon entropy, with the entropy normalized by log2 of the number of productive unique TCRs. Scalp TCRbeta sequences were cross-referenced with sorted blood CD4 and CD8 repertoires so that the CD4 or CD8 identity of scalp clones could be inferred. This is the immuneACCESS table as TCRdb keeps it, with only in-frame sequences that have V and J called. A part of the clones is gone; compared with another copy, unresolved V genes explain less than half, and the rest is unexplained. The D gene and trimming were derived from the DNA, and the V and J assignments and clone size from that table. This sample gives about 140,000 clones in total; around 54% of them show up just once. The ten largest clones take up more than 4.5% of the sample.

About this clone: Its antigen is currently not known. Base qualities were left out, and no much larger clone turns up one base away.

The CDR3 numbers 14 residues from cysteine through phenylalanine. Kept here is only the CDR3 DNA, which spans 42 bases and is read in frame from base 1. V sheds 2 bases and J sheds 4 bases, leaving 11 bases between their ends. CDR1 and CDR2 are read off the germline V gene as MDHEN and SYDVKM. The sequenced material came from CD4+ T cells sorted from blood. This sequence uses TRBV28 and TRBJ1-1, with no confidently assigned D gene. The TCR originated in a human donor in good health. The DNA is as follows: TGTGCCAGCAGTTTAGGTGTGTTGCCCACTGAAGCTTTCTTT. This translates into CASSLGVLPTEAFF. Here the CDR3 is joined to the reference TRBV28 and TRBJ1-1 genes, and the full variable domain is: DVKVTQSSRYLVKRTGEKVFLECVQDMDHENMFWYRQDPGLGLRLIYFSYDVKMKEKGDIPEGYSVSREKKERFSLILESASTNQTSMYLCASSLGVLPTEAFFGQGTRLTVV.